The 22 T cell receptor beta chains presented below share a single source sample, sequenced in a study of blood T cell repertoires in COVID-19. Data came from immunoSEQ multiplex PCR; TCRdb stores just in-frame clones and leaves some out. The repertoire includes around 200,000 clones, around 90% of them detected once, and about 7% sits in the top ten. The source material was peripheral blood. Receptors were obtained from a man aged 40-49 years with acute or convalescent COVID-19.

This chain uses TRBV19 with TRBJ1-2, with 9 positions matching TRBD1. V lost 4 bases, J lost 6 bases, and 12 bases stayed unmatched. The CDR3 loop spans 16 amino acids. From germline, CDR1 is LNHDA and CDR2 SQIVND (reference sequence). Here the CDR3 DNA reads TGTGCCAGTAGTACTTCCGGGACAGGGTGGAGAAATGGCTACACCTTC. The encoded protein is CASSTSGTGWRNGYTF.

The V gene is TRBV5-1, the J gene TRBJ1-6; a weak D match, TRBD1 (5 bases). V lost 0 bases and J 5 bases, leaving 12 bases between the germline ends. The CDR3 runs 16 residues. Per germline, CDR1 SGHRS and CDR2 YFSETQ. The CDR3 is CASSLEAGRNNSPLHF. The DNA for the CDR3 is TGCGCCAGCAGCTTGGAGGCAGGGAGGAATAATTCACCCCTCCACTTT. Together with reference TRBV5-1 and TRBJ1-6, the CDR3 gives the full variable domain: KAGVTQTPRYLIKTRGQQVTLSCSPISGHRSVSWYQQTPGQGLQFLFEYFSETQRNKGNFPGRFSGRQFSNSRSEMNVSTLELGDSALYLCASSLEAGRNNSPLHFGNGTRLTVT.

Note on this clone: This sample also contains other DNA sequences that code for the same CDR3. This CDR3 reads CSVVSDYGYTF. CDR3 sequence (DNA): TGCAGCGTTGTCTCAGACTATGGCTACACCTTC. The chain couples TRBV29-1 to TRBJ1-2; D call uncertain. The V gene's germline CDR1 is SQVTM and CDR2 ANQGSEA. The CDR3 totals 11 residues. V was cut by 4 bases and J by 3 bases, with 6 bases left in between.

This chain links TRBV5-5 with TRBJ1-2, with 9 bases aligning to TRBD1. This CDR3 contains 16 residues. The V gene end was trimmed by 2 bases and the J gene end by 6 bases; junction bases not matched to a gene: 11. Germline V gene lookup returns CDR1 SGHKS and CDR2 YYEKEE (reference sequence). The CDR3 is CASSFRDRELGDGYTF. In nucleotides, the CDR3 is TGTGCCAGCAGCTTCCGGGACAGGGAGCTAGGGGATGGCTACACCTTC.

The chain recombines TRBV5-1 with TRBJ2-3; 7 bases line up with TRBD2. The CDR3 length is 16 residues. The germline CDR1 and CDR2 sequences are SGHRS and YFSETQ. Germline trimming cut 0 bases from V and 1 base from J; bases unmatched to any gene: 5. CDR3 bases: TGCGCCAGCAGCTTGGTCGGCGGGGGAGGCACAGATACGCAGTATTTT. This translates into CASSLVGGGGTDTQYF. Full variable domain (remainder filled in from reference TRBV5-1 and TRBJ2-3): KAGVTQTPRYLIKTRGQQVTLSCSPISGHRSVSWYQQTPGQGLQFLFEYFSETQRNKGNFPGRFSGRQFSNSRSEMNVSTLELGDSALYLCASSLVGGGGTDTQYFGPGTRLTVL.

The genes are TRBV19 and TRBJ2-3; TRBD2 aligns across 8 bases. The CDR3 is made up of 16 amino acids. The trim removed 4 bases at V and 1 base at J, leaving 7 bases unmatched. Germline V gene data show CDR1 as LNHDA and CDR2 as SQIVND (reference sequence). The CDR3 region has the DNA TGTGCCAGTAGTAACCCGCGGGGGGACGGCACAGATACGCAGTATTTT. Protein: CASSNPRGDGTDTQYF. The entire variable domain, with the rest obtained from reference TRBV19 and TRBJ2-3, is as follows: DGGITQSPKYLFRKEGQNVTLSCEQNLNHDAMYWYRQDPGQGLRLIYYSQIVNDFQKGDIAEGYSVSREKKESFPLTVTSAQKNPTAFYLCASSNPRGDGTDTQYFGPGTRLTVL.

The rearrangement uses TRBV7-9 and TRBJ2-7; D call uncertain. Germline CDR1 and CDR2: SEHNR and FQNEAQ (reference sequence). V dropped 5 bases and J dropped 6 bases, with 14 bases sitting between them. The CDR3 loop spans 13 amino acids. CDR3 residues: CASSPIQLVEQYF. DNA for the CDR3: TGTGCCAGCAGCCCGATACAGTTAGTCGAGCAGTACTTC.

The V gene is TRBV6-7, the J gene TRBJ1-4; D is possibly TRBD1 (6 bases). TRBV6-7 is identified as an open reading frame with a role that is uncertain. This CDR3 has 13 amino acids. V was shortened by 5 bases and J by 8 bases, with 12 bases between the two germline ends. CDR3 bases: TGTGCCAGCAGTAAGGGAGGGGGGGAAAAACTGTTTTTT. Protein: CASSKGGGEKLFF.

V usage is TRBV12-3 or TRBV12-4 and J usage is TRBJ1-3; D is uncertain. This CDR3 is built from 13 residues. V was trimmed by 4 bases and J by 2 bases, leaving 6 bases between them. For the CDR3, the DNA is TGTGCCAGCAGTTCCAGTCCTGGAAACACCATATATTTT. This sequence encodes CASSSSPGNTIYF.

The chain couples TRBV7-7 to TRBJ2-2; 11 bases fit TRBD1. This CDR3 has 16 residues. V was pared by 10 bases and J by 2 bases, with 9 bases of the junction left unmatched. From germline, CDR1 is SSHAT and CDR2 FNYEAQ (reference sequence). The CDR3 region has the DNA TGTGCCACTACAAAATGGACAGGGGGCAACACCGGGGAGCTGTTTTTT. Protein: CATTKWTGGNTGELFF.

The J gene is TRBJ2-5, the V gene TRBV5-6; TRBD1 matches at 7 bases. Per the germline V gene, CDR1 is SGHDT and CDR2 is YYEEEE. The J segment lost 3 bases and the V segment lost 4 bases, leaving 15 bases of the junction unmatched. The CDR3 is 17 amino acids. The CDR3 here is CASSLWDRLTQEETQYF. The DNA of the CDR3 is TGTGCCAGCAGCCTGTGGGACAGACTCACACAGGAAGAGACCCAGTACTTC.

This chain joins TRBV2 and TRBJ2-5, with 9 bases matching TRBD2. Trimming at V came to 2 bases and at J to 4 bases, leaving 8 bases not matched to a gene. CDR3 length: 16 amino acids. In germline, CDR1 is SNHLY, CDR2 FYNNEI. The CDR3 loop reads CASSESGPSGVETQYF. The CDR3 DNA sequence: TGTGCCAGCAGTGAATCGGGTCCTAGCGGGGTAGAGACCCAGTACTTC. Based on the CDR3 plus reference TRBV2 and TRBJ2-5, the full variable domain is EPEVTQTPSHQVTQMGQEVILRCVPISNHLYFYWYRQILGQKVEFLVSFYNNEISEKSEIFDDQFSVERPDGSNFTLKIRSTKLEDSAMYFCASSESGPSGVETQYFGPGTRLLVL.

The chain recombines TRBV11-3 with TRBJ2-2; weak D call: TRBD1 (5 bases). This CDR3 contains 13 residues. V was shortened by 4 bases and J by 7 bases, with 10 bases between the two germline ends. Per germline, CDR1 SGHNT and CDR2 YENEEA. The CDR3 here is CASSSAGIGELFF. CDR3 sequence (DNA): TGTGCCAGCAGCTCAGCAGGGATCGGGGAGCTGTTTTTT.

V is TRBV6-1 and J is TRBJ2-1; 8 nucleotides align to TRBD2. The CDR3 consists of 16 residues. Germline V gene data show CDR1 as MNHNS and CDR2 as SASEGT. V gave up 0 bases and J gave up 5 bases; unmatched junction bases: 6. This CDR3 is CASSEASGGKNNEQFF. The CDR3 DNA follows: TGTGCCAGCAGTGAAGCCAGCGGGGGAAAAAACAATGAGCAGTTCTTC.

The chain combines TRBV28 with TRBJ2-7; D is unclear. Trimming left V 6 bases short and J 0 bases short, with 12 bases between. The CDR3 extends over 14 amino acids. Germline CDR1 and CDR2: MDHEN and SYDVKM. The CDR3 DNA follows: TGTGCCAGCAGACACCCTCAAAGCTCCTACGAGCAGTACTTC. Its translation is CASRHPQSSYEQYF.

This sequence joins TRBV30 and TRBJ1-2, with 9 positions matching TRBD1. V lost 8 bases, J lost 6 bases, and 10 bases stayed unmatched. The CDR3 loop spans 13 amino acids. The germline gives CDR1 GTSNPN, CDR2 SVGIG (reference sequence). In DNA, the CDR3 is TGTGCCCGATACAGGGGGCACTGGGATGGCTACACCTTC. As protein: CARYRGHWDGYTF.

This clone showed up just once. The genes are TRBV3-1 (or the pseudogene TRBV3-2) and TRBJ1-1; D might be TRBD1 (5 bases). The CDR3 has 14 amino acids. Trimming stripped 1 base from V and 4 bases from J, with 10 bases between. CDR1 and CDR2 from the germline V gene are LGHDT and YNNKEL (reference sequence). The CDR3 loop is CASSQVRGGTEAFF. The CDR3 DNA reads TGTGCCAGCAGCCAAGTTCGCGGGGGCACTGAAGCTTTCTTT.

Details on this clone: Other DNA sequences in this sample translate to the same CDR3. The rearrangement links TRBV5-1 to TRBJ2-3; TRBD2 aligns across 7 bases. The CDR3 is made up of 15 amino acids. V lost 0 bases to trimming and J lost 1 base; unmatched junction nucleotides: 2. The germline gives CDR1 SGHRS, CDR2 YFSETQ. CDR3 DNA sequence: TGCGCCAGCAGCTTGGGTCTAGCGGGCACAGATACGCAGTATTTT. As protein: CASSLGLAGTDTQYF.

The genes are TRBV21-1 and TRBJ2-7; TRBD1 is the table's D call, not checked against the DNA. TRBV21-1 corresponds to a pseudogene. This CDR3 has 10 amino acids. The CDR3 DNA follows: TGTGCCAGCAGCCCAAACGAGCAGTACTTC. It encodes CASSPNEQYF.

The rearrangement uses TRBV13 and TRBJ2-6, with a possible D match to TRBD1 (6 bases). V gave up 1 base and J gave up 3 bases, with 13 bases separating them. There are 17 residues in the CDR3. Germline CDR1 is PRHDT and CDR2 is FYEKMQ (reference sequence). CDR3 residues: CASSLEVGASGANVLTF. The CDR3 DNA sequence: TGTGCCAGCAGCTTAGAGGTGGGGGCAAGTGGGGCCAACGTCCTGACTTTC.

The genes are TRBV7-8 and TRBJ1-1; 8 bases line up with TRBD1. J gave up 5 bases and V 4 bases, and 6 bases lay outside the gene matches. The V gene's germline CDR1 is SGHVS and CDR2 FQNEAQ. There are 14 residues in the CDR3. This chain's CDR3 is CASSSTDRETEAFF. The CDR3 bases are TGTGCCAGCAGCTCAACGGACAGGGAAACTGAAGCTTTCTTT.

The chain is built from TRBV7-2 and TRBJ1-4; D possibly corresponds to TRBD1 (6 bases). The CDR3 spans 14 residues. Germline V gene lookup returns CDR1 SGHTA and CDR2 FQGNSA. The ends were cut back, 1 base at V and 8 bases at J, with 11 bases in the middle. CDR3 DNA sequence: TGTGCCAGCAGCTTAGACAGGGTGGAAGAAAAACTGTTTTTT. This codes for CASSLDRVEEKLFF. The whole variable domain, remainder taken from reference TRBV7-2 and TRBJ1-4, is GAGVSQSPSNKVTEKGKDVELRCDPISGHTALYWYRQSLGQGLEFLIYFQGNSAPDKSGLPSDRFSAERTGGSVSTLTIQRTQQEDSAVYLCASSLDRVEEKLFFGSGTQLSVL.